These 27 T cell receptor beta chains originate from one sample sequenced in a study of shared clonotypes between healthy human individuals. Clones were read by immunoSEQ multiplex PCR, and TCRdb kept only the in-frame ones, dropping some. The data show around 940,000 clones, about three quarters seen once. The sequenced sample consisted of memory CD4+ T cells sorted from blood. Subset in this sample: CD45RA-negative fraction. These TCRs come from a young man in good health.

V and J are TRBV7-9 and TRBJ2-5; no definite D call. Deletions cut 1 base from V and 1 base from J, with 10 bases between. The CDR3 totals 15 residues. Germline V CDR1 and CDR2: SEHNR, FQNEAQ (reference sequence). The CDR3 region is CASSLVETRQETQYF. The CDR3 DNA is TGTGCCAGCAGCTTAGTGGAGACGCGCCAAGAGACCCAGTACTTC.

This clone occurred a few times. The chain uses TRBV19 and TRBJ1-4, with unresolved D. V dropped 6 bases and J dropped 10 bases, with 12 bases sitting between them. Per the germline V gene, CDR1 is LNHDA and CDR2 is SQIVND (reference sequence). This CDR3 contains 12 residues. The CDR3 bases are TGTGCCAGTAGCTCAGCCGCGGCAAAACTGTTTTTT. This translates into CASSSAAAKLFF.

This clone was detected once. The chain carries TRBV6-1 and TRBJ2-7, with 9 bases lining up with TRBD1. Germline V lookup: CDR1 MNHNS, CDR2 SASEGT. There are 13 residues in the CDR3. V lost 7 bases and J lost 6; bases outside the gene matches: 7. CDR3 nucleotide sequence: TGTGCCAGCACCCTCGCGACAGGGGGCGAGCAGTACTTC. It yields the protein CASTLATGGEQYF.

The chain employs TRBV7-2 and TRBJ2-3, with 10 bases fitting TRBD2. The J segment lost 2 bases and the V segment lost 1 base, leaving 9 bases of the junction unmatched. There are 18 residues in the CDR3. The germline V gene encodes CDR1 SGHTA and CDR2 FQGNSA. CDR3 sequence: CASSLDSLAGGLTDTQYF. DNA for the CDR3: TGTGCCAGCAGCTTAGACTCCTTAGCGGGAGGACTCACAGATACGCAGTATTTT. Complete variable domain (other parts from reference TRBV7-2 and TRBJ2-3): GAGVSQSPSNKVTEKGKDVELRCDPISGHTALYWYRQSLGQGLEFLIYFQGNSAPDKSGLPSDRFSAERTGGSVSTLTIQRTQQEDSAVYLCASSLDSLAGGLTDTQYFGPGTRLTVL.

The chain's CDR3 is CASSQLTGNTEAFF. The CDR3 DNA reads TGTGCCAGCAGCCAACTCACAGGGAACACTGAAGCTTTCTTT. The J gene is TRBJ1-1, the V gene TRBV7-2; D may be TRBD1 (5 bases). Trimming took 5 bases from V and 1 from J, leaving 11 bases between them. Germline V gene lookup returns CDR1 SGHTA and CDR2 FQGNSA. The CDR3 contains 14 residues.

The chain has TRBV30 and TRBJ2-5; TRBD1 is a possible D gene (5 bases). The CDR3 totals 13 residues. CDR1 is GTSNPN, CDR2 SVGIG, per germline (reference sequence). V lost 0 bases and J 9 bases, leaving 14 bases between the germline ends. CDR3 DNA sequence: TGTGCCTGGAGTGTTCAGGGCGCTGAGTCCCAGTACTTC. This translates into CAWSVQGAESQYF. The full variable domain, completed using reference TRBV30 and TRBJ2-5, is SQTIHQWPATLVQPVGSPLSLECTVEGTSNPNLYWYRQAAGRGLQLLFYSVGIGQISSEVPQNLSASRPQDRQFILSSKKLLLSDSGFYLCAWSVQGAESQYFGPGTRLLVL.

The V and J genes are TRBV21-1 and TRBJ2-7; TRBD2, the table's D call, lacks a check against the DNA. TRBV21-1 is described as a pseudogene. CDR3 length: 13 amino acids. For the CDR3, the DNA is TGTGCCAGCAGCAAAGCCTTCCTTTACGAGCAGTACTTC. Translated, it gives CASSKAFLYEQYF.

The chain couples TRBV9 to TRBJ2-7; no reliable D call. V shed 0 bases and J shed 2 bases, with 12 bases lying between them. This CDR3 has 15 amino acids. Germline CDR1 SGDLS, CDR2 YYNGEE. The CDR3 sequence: CASSVGGQAAYEQYF. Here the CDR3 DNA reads TGTGCCAGCAGCGTAGGAGGCCAGGCAGCCTACGAGCAGTACTTC.

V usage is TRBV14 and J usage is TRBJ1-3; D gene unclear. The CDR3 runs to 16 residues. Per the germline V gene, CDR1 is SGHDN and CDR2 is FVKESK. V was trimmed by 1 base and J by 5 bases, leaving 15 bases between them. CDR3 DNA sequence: TGTGCCAGCAGCCAAGCGAGCTTCGGGCGAAGAAACACCATATATTTT. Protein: CASSQASFGRRNTIYF.

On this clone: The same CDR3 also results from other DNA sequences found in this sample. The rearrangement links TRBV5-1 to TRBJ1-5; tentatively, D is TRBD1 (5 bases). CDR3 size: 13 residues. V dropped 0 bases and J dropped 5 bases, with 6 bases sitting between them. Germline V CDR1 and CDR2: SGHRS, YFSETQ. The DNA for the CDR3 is TGCGCCAGCAGCTTGGAGGGACATCAGCCCCAGCATTTT. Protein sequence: CASSLEGHQPQHF. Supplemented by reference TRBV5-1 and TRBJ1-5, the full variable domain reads KAGVTQTPRYLIKTRGQQVTLSCSPISGHRSVSWYQQTPGQGLQFLFEYFSETQRNKGNFPGRFSGRQFSNSRSEMNVSTLELGDSALYLCASSLEGHQPQHFGDGTRLSIL.

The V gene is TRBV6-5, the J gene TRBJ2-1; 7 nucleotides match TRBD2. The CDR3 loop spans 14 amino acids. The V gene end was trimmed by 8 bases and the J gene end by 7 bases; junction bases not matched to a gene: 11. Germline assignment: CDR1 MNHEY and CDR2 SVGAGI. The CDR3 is CASAGAGRKNEQFF. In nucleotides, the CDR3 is TGTGCCAGCGCTGGAGCGGGAAGGAAGAATGAGCAGTTCTTC.

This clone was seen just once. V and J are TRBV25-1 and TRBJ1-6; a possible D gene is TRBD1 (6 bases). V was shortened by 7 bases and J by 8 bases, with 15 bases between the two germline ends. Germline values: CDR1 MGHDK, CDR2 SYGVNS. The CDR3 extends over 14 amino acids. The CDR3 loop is CASTFGAGDSPLHF. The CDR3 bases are TGTGCCAGCACATTTGGGGCAGGGGATTCACCCCTCCACTTT. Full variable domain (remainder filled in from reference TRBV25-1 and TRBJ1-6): EADIYQTPRYLVIGTGKKITLECSQTMGHDKMYWYQQDPGMELHLIHYSYGVNSTEKGDLSSESTVSRIRTEHFPLTLESARPSHTSQYLCASTFGAGDSPLHFGNGTRLTVT.

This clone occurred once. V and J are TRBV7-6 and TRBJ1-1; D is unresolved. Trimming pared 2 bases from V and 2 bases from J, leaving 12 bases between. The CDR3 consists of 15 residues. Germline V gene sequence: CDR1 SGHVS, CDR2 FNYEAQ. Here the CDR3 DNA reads TGTGCCAGCAGCTTATTTGAGAGAGCCAACACTGAAGCTTTCTTT. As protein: CASSLFERANTEAFF.

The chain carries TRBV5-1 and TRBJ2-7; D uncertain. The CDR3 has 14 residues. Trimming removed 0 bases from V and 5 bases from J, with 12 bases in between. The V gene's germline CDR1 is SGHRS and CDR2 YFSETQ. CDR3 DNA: TGCGCCAGCAGCTTGGGTGGGTCCCTTGACGAGCAGTACTTC. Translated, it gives CASSLGGSLDEQYF. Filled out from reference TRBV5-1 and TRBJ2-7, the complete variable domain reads KAGVTQTPRYLIKTRGQQVTLSCSPISGHRSVSWYQQTPGQGLQFLFEYFSETQRNKGNFPGRFSGRQFSNSRSEMNVSTLELGDSALYLCASSLGGSLDEQYFGPGTRLTVT.

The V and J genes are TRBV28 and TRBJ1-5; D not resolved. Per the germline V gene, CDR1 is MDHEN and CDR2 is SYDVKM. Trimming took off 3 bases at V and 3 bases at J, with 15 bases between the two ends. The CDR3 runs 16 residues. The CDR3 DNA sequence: TGTGCCAGCAGTTTTCGACTCCCCCAGGACAATCAGCCCCAGCATTTT. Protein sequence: CASSFRLPQDNQPQHF.

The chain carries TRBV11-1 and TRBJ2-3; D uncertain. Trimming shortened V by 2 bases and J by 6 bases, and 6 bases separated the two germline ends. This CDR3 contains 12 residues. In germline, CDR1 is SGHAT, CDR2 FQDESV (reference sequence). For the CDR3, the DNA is TGTGCCAGCAGCTTATCTACGGATACGCAGTATTTT. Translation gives CASSLSTDTQYF.

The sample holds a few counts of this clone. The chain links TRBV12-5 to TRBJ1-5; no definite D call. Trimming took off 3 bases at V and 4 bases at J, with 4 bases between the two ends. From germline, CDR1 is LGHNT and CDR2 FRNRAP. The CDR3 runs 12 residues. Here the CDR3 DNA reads TGTGCTAGTGGTTTAATGAATCAGCCCCAGCATTTT. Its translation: CASGLMNQPQHF.

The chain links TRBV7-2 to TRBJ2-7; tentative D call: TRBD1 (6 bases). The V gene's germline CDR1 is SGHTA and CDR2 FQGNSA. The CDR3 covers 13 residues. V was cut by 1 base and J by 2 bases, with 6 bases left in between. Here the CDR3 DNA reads TGTGCCAGCAGCTTAGAGGGGGCCTACGAGCAGTACTTC. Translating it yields CASSLEGAYEQYF.

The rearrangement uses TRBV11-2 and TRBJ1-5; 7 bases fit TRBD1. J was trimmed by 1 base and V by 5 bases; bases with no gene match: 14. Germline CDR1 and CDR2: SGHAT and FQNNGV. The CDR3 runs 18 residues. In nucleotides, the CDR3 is TGTGCCAGCAGCCGAGGCCAGACAGGGCTTGGAAGCAATCAGCCCCAGCATTTT. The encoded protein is CASSRGQTGLGSNQPQHF.

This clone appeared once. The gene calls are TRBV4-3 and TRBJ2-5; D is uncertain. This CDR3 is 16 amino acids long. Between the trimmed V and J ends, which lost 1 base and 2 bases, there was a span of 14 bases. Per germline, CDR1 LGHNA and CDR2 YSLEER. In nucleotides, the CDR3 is TGCGCCAGCAGCCAAGGAGCCCCCCACGGTCAAGAGACCCAGTACTTC. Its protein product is CASSQGAPHGQETQYF.

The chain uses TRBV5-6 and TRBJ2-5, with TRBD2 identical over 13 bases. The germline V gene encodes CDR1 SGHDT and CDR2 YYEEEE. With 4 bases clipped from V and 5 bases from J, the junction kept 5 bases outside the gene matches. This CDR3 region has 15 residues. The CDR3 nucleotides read TGTGCCAGCAGCGGACTAGCGGGAGCCATGGAGACCCAGTACTTC. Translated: CASSGLAGAMETQYF.

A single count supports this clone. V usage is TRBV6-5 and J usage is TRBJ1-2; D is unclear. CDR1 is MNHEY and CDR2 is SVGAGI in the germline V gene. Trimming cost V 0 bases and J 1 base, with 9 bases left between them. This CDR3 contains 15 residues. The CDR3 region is CASSYSRFVNYGYTF. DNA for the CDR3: TGTGCCAGCAGTTACTCGCGGTTCGTTAACTATGGCTACACCTTC.

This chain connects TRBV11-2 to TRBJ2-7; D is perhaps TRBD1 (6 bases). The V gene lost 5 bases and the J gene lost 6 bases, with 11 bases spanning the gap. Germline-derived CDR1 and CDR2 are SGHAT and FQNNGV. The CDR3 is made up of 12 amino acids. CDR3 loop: CASSATGFEQYF. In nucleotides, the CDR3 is TGTGCCAGCAGCGCAACAGGGTTCGAGCAGTACTTC. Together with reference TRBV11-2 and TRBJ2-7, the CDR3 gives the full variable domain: EAGVAQSPRYKIIEKRQSVAFWCNPISGHATLYWYQQILGQGPKLLIQFQNNGVVDDSQLPKDRFSAERLKGVDSTLKIQPAKLEDSAVYLCASSATGFEQYFGPGTRLTVT.

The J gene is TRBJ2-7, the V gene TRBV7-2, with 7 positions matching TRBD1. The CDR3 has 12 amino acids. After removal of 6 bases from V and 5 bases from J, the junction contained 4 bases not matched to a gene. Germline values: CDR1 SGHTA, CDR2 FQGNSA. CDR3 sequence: CASRTGFHEQYF. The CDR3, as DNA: TGTGCCAGCAGGACAGGGTTCCACGAGCAGTACTTC.

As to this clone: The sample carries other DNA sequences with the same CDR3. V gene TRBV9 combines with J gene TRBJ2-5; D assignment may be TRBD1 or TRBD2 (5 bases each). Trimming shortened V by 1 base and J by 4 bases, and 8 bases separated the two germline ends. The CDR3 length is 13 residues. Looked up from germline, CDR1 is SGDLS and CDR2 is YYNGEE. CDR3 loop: CASSVRGGETQYF. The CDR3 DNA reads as TGTGCCAGCAGCGTACGGGGCGGAGAGACCCAGTACTTC.

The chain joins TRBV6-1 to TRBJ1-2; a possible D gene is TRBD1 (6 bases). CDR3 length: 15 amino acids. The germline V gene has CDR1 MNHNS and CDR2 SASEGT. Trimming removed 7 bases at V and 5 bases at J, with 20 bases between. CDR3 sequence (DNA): TGTGCCAGCACCGAGGGGGGGGCCGACGGGTATGGCTACACCTTC. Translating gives CASTEGGADGYGYTF.

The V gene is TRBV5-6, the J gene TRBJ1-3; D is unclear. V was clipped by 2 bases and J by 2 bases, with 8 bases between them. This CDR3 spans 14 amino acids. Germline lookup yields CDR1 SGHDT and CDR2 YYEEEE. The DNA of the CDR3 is TGTGCCAGCAGCTTCTGGGAAGCTGGAAACACCATATATTTT. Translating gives CASSFWEAGNTIYF.